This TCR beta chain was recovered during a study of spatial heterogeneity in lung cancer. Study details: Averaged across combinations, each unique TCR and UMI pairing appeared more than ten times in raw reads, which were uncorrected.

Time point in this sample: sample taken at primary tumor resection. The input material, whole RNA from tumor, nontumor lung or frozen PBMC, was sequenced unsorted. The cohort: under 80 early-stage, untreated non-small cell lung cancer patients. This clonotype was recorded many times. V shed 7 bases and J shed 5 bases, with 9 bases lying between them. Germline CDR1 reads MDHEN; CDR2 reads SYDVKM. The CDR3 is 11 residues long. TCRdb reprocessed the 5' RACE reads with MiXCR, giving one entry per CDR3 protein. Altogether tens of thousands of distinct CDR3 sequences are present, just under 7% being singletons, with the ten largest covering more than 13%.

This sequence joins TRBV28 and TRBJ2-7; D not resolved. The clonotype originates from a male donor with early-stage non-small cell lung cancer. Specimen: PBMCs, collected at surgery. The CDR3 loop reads CASIDLNEQYF. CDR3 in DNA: TGTGCCAGCATAGATTTAAACGAGCAGTACTTC.